This T cell receptor (beta chain) stems from a study of control samples from healthy donors and cancer patients. This CDR3 comprises 14 residues. Per germline, CDR1 MRHNA and CDR2 SNTAGT. V was shortened by 3 bases and J by 5 bases, with 8 bases between the two germline ends. The protocol was immunoSEQ multiplex PCR, while the TCRdb copy is restricted to in-frame clones and leaves out a portion. This table has over 85,000 clones, about 90% appearing once. The sequenced sample consisted of blood. The gene calls are TRBV6-4 and TRBJ1-6; weak D call: TRBD1 (6 bases). This receptor was obtained from a woman between 18 and 29 years old in good health. CDR3 sequence (DNA): TGTGCCAGCAGTGAGGCAGGGGATAATTCACCCCTCCACTTT. It is translated as CASSEAGDNSPLHF.